This TCR beta chain was retrieved from a study of blood T cell repertoires in COVID-19. Across the whole study: Acute and convalescent COVID-19 samples came from the United States, Italy and Spain.

The trim removed 2 bases at V and 2 bases at J, leaving 1 base unmatched. Germline assignment: CDR1 MNHNY and CDR2 SVGAGI (reference sequence). The CDR3 is 15 amino acids. In the original workflow: For nucleated cells, counts were estimated from reference gene primer amplification. Clones were sequenced by immunoSEQ multiplex PCR, and TCRdb holds only the in-frame ones, with some missing. From that table come the V and J calls and clone size; the DNA was used to work out D and trimming. The table has around 60,000 clones, almost 90% seen once. The sequenced sample was peripheral blood. The gene calls are TRBV6-6 and TRBJ2-1, with TRBD2 matching 9 bases. The clonotype was recovered from a man between 60 and 75 years old with active COVID-19. Here the CDR3 reads CASSYGLAPYNEQFF. The CDR3 DNA is TGTGCCAGCAGTTACGGACTAGCGCCCTACAATGAGCAGTTCTTC.